This TCR beta chain was identified during a study of spatial heterogeneity in lung cancer. The overall study: In raw reads, more than 8.5 appearances on average were recorded for each unique TCR and UMI combination.

V shed 11 bases, J shed 6 bases, and the junction held 4 bases outside the gene matches. This CDR3 spans 11 amino acids. The V gene's germline CDR1 is MDHEN and CDR2 SYDVKM. Time point described: sample taken at primary tumor resection. Samples were obtained from approximately 76 donors, all untreated early-stage non-small cell lung cancer patients. Unsorted whole RNA from tumor, nontumor lung or frozen PBMC underwent sequencing. This clonotype was detected ten times or more. Its cognate antigen is unknown. General study results and limits: Mutation counts in tumors were tracked by counts of expanded intratumoral alpha and beta TCRs.

Individually, TCR cDNA molecules were each labelled with a unique molecular identifier. One entry per CDR3 protein, called by TCRdb with MiXCR from the 5' RACE reads. The sample holds about 23,000 distinct CDR3 sequences, under 6.5% seen once. Sample: lung tumor tissue, taken at surgery. The chain carries TRBV28 and TRBJ1-2; 9 nucleotides align to TRBD1. The source of this sequence is a male donor with early-stage non-small cell lung cancer. This CDR3 reads CASDRGNGYTF. For the CDR3, the DNA is TGTGCCTCGGACAGGGGCAATGGCTACACCTTC.